These 14 T cell receptor beta chains were sequenced from one sample in a study of shared clonotypes between healthy human individuals. Terminally differentiated effector memory CD45RA+ cells were left out of the naive CD8 fraction, which was CD45RO-negative and positively selected for CCR7. Libraries were prepared by immunoSEQ multiplex PCR; TCRdb keeps only in-frame clonotypes and omits some of them. The data show about 2 million clones, about 95% seen once. The sample was naive CD8+ T cells sorted from blood. All receptors come from a man aged 18-30 years in good health.

This clone occurred once. The chain is built from TRBV13 and TRBJ1-5; 10 bases fit TRBD1. This CDR3 comprises 19 residues. The junction had 16 bases not matched to a gene; V was cut back by 3 bases and J by 5 bases. The germline CDR1 and CDR2 sequences are PRHDT and FYEKMQ (reference sequence). CDR3 region: CASSFAGQGVPSDHQPQHF. CDR3 nucleotide sequence: TGTGCCAGCAGCTTTGCAGGACAGGGGGTTCCCTCCGACCATCAGCCCCAGCATTTT. The entire variable domain, with the rest obtained from reference TRBV13 and TRBJ1-5, is as follows: AAGVIQSPRHLIKEKRETATLKCYPIPRHDTVYWYQQGPGQDPQFLISFYEKMQSDKGSIPDRFSAQQFSDYHSELNMSSLELGDSALYFCASSFAGQGVPSDHQPQHFGDGTRLSIL.

This chain joins TRBV4-2 and TRBJ1-2; 7 bases fit TRBD1. V trimming: 4 bases; J trimming: 8 bases; junction bases outside the gene matches: 19. CDR1 is LGHNA and CDR2 is YNFKEQ in the germline V gene. The CDR3 is 17 residues long. CDR3 sequence: CASSPLDEQQGLEGYTF. DNA for the CDR3: TGTGCCAGCAGCCCGTTGGATGAACAACAGGGGTTGGAGGGCTACACCTTC.

As regards this clone: Different DNA sequences within this sample yield the same CDR3. The chain couples TRBV4-1 to TRBJ2-7; D is tentatively TRBD1 or TRBD2 (6 bases each). The CDR3 has 15 residues. Trimming took 0 bases from V and 4 from J, leaving 13 bases between them. In germline, CDR1 is MGHRA, CDR2 YSYEKL. This CDR3 reads CASSQDTGAGYEQYF. In DNA form, the CDR3 reads TGCGCCAGCAGCCAAGATACGGGGGCTGGGTACGAGCAGTACTTC.

V and J are TRBV4-3 and TRBJ2-2; 13 bases fit TRBD2. The CDR3 spans 16 residues. V lost 5 bases, J lost 6 bases, and 6 bases stayed unmatched. The germline gives CDR1 LGHNA, CDR2 YSLEER. CDR3 nucleotide sequence: TGCGCCAGCAGCATGGGACTAGCGGGATTAGCCGGGGAGCTGTTTTTT. Translating it yields CASSMGLAGLAGELFF.

For this clone: The same CDR3 arises from other DNA sequences in this sample as well. The chain couples TRBV19 to TRBJ2-7; 12 bases fit TRBD2. Trimming at V came to 6 bases and at J to 4 bases, leaving 4 bases not matched to a gene. The germline CDR1 and CDR2 sequences are LNHDA and SQIVND (reference sequence). There are 14 residues in the CDR3. CDR3 sequence reads: CASSATSGSYEQYF. CDR3 in DNA: TGTGCCAGTAGCGCGACTAGCGGGAGTTACGAGCAGTACTTC.

The chain joins TRBV28 to TRBJ2-5, with 11 bases aligning to TRBD1. V lost 5 bases and J lost 4; bases outside the gene matches: 3. Germline loops: CDR1 MDHEN, CDR2 SYDVKM. This CDR3 has 14 residues. The CDR3 DNA follows: TGTGCCAGCAGTCGGACAGGGGGCCGAGAGACCCAGTACTTC. It is translated as CASSRTGGRETQYF.

Concerning this clone: This specimen includes other DNA sequences encoding the same CDR3. This chain uses TRBV27 with TRBJ2-2; D possibly corresponds to TRBD2 (6 bases). The V gene's germline CDR1 is MNHEY and CDR2 SMNVEV (reference sequence). The CDR3 covers 13 residues. V dropped 9 bases and J dropped 3 bases, with 11 bases sitting between them. The CDR3: CASSGLDTGELFF. In nucleotides, the CDR3 is TGTGCCAGTAGCGGTTTGGACACCGGGGAGCTGTTTTTT.

J is TRBJ2-1 and V is TRBV7-9, with TRBD2 matching over 9 bases. Germline values: CDR1 SEHNR, CDR2 FQNEAQ (reference sequence). Losses at the gene ends were 4 bases for V and 8 bases for J; bases not matched to a gene: 3. CDR3 length: 13 amino acids. CDR3 sequence (DNA): TGTGCCAGCAGCTCCGGGACTAGCTATGAGCAGTTCTTC. Translating gives CASSSGTSYEQFF. Supplemented by reference TRBV7-9 and TRBJ2-1, the full variable domain reads DTGVSQNPRHKITKRGQNVTFRCDPISEHNRLYWYRQTLGQGPEFLTYFQNEAQLEKSRLLSDRFSAERPKGSFSTLEIQRTEQGDSAMYLCASSSGTSYEQFFGPGTRLTVL.

The chain recombines TRBV27 with TRBJ1-1; 7 bases line up with TRBD1. The CDR3 extends over 12 amino acids. Germline-derived CDR1 and CDR2 are MNHEY and SMNVEV (reference sequence). J was trimmed by 7 bases and V by 5 bases; bases with no gene match: 4. The CDR3 nucleotides are TGTGCCAGCAGTAAAGGGGGCATTGAAGCTTTCTTT. Its translation is CASSKGGIEAFF.

CDR3 DNA sequence: TGTGCCAGCAGTTGGACGGTTGATAACTATGGCTACACCTTC. As protein: CASSWTVDNYGYTF. V and J are TRBV27 and TRBJ1-2; no reliable D call. V was shortened by 4 bases and J by 1 base, with 10 bases between the two germline ends. CDR3 length: 14 amino acids. From germline, CDR1 is MNHEY and CDR2 SMNVEV (reference sequence).

A remark on this clone: Other nucleotide sequences from this sample produce the same CDR3. The chain is built from TRBV27 and TRBJ1-1, with 11 nucleotides matching TRBD1. V was clipped by 3 bases and J by 4 bases; unmatched bases: 4. The CDR3 sequence is 15 residues long. CDR1 is MNHEY and CDR2 is SMNVEV in the germline V gene (reference sequence). DNA of the CDR3: TGTGCCAGCAGTTTGGACAGGGGGCTAAGCACTGAAGCTTTCTTT. Protein product: CASSLDRGLSTEAFF.

A note on this clone: Within the sample, other DNA sequences also encode this same CDR3. V is TRBV27 and J is TRBJ2-7, with a tentative D call TRBD1 (6 bases). Germline CDR1 reads MNHEY; CDR2 reads SMNVEV (reference sequence). Trimming pared 6 bases from V and 2 bases from J, leaving 11 bases between. The CDR3 spans 13 residues. The CDR3 nucleotides read TGTGCCAGCAGCCTCGACAGGACCTACGAGCAGTACTTC. As protein: CASSLDRTYEQYF.

Of note for this clone: The same CDR3 also results from other DNA sequences found in this sample. The V gene is TRBV5-5, the J gene TRBJ2-7; D is possibly TRBD2 (5 bases). The CDR3 loop spans 13 amino acids. Trimming cost V 1 base and J 0 bases, with 5 bases left between them. Per the germline V gene, CDR1 is SGHKS and CDR2 is YYEKEE (reference sequence). CDR3 in DNA: TGTGCCAGCAGCTTGCGGGACTCCTACGAGCAGTACTTC. This gives the protein CASSLRDSYEQYF. Complete variable domain (other parts from reference TRBV5-5 and TRBJ2-7): DAGVTQSPTHLIKTRGQQVTLRCSPISGHKSVSWYQQVLGQGPQFIFQYYEKEERGRGNFPDRFSARQFPNYSSELNVNALLLGDSALYLCASSLRDSYEQYFGPGTRLTVT.

V gene TRBV5-1 combines with J gene TRBJ1-5; D is ambiguous. CDR1 SGHRS and CDR2 YFSETQ come from the germline V gene. This CDR3 has 17 amino acids. V lost 5 bases, J lost 2 bases, and 20 bases lay in between. The CDR3 protein is CASSPGGSAKGNQPQHF. The CDR3 bases are TGCGCCAGCAGTCCGGGAGGGTCGGCGAAAGGCAATCAGCCCCAGCATTTT.